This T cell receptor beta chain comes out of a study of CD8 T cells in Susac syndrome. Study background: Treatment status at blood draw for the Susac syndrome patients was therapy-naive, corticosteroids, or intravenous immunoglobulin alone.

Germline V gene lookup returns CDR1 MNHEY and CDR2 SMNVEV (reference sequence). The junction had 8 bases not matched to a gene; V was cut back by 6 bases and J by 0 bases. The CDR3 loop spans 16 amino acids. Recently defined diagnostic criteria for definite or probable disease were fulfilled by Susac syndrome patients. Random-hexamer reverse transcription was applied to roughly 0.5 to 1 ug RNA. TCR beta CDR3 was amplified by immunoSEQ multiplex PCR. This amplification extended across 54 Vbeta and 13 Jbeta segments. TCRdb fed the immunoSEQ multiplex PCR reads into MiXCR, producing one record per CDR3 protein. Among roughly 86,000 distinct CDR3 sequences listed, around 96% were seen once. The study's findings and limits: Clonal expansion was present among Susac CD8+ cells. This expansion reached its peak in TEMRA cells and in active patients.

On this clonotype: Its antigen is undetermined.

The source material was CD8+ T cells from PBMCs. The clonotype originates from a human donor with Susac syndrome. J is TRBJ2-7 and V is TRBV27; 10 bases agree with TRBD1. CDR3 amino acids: CASSPSGTGDSYEQYF. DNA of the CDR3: TGTGCCAGCAGCCCCAGCGGGACAGGGGACTCCTACGAGCAGTACTTC.